This TCR beta chain was sequenced for a study of blood T cell repertoires in COVID-19. Study-level information: The origin of the acute and convalescent COVID-19 samples was the United States, Italy and Spain. In each case, the material was cDNA or gDNA derived from T cells, B-cell-depleted T cells, or PBMCs.

The authors' processing: Amplification with reference gene primers provided the estimates of nucleated cell counts. The method was immunoSEQ multiplex PCR; TCRdb's version includes in-frame clones alone and lacks a portion of them. That table gives V, J and clone size, and the DNA gave D and trimming. This sample has 90,000 to 150,000 clones, with about 84% found just once. The V end was cut by 1 base, the J end by 2 bases, with 9 bases between. In germline, CDR1 is SNHLY, CDR2 FYNNEI. This CDR3 comprises 14 residues. The sequenced sample was peripheral blood. The rearrangement links TRBV2 to TRBJ2-7, with D perhaps TRBD1 (5 bases). The origin of this receptor is a man aged 60 to 75 with acute or convalescent COVID-19. The CDR3: CASSEGYRTYEQYF. The CDR3, as DNA: TGTGCCAGCAGTGAAGGGTACAGGACCTACGAGCAGTACTTC.